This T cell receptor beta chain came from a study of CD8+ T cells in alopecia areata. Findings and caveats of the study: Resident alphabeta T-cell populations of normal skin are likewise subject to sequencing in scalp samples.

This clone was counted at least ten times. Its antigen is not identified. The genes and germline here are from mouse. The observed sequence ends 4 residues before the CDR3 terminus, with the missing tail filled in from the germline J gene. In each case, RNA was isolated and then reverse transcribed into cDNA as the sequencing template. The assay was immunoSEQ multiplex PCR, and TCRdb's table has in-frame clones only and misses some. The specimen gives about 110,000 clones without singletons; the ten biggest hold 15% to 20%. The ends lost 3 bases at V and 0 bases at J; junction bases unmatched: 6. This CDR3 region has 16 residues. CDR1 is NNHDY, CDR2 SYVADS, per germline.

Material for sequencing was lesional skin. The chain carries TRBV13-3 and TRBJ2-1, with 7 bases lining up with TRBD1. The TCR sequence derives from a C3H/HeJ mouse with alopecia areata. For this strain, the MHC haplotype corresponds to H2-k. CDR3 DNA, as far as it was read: TGTGCCAGCAGTGTGGACCAGGGGGATAACTATGCT. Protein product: CASSVDQGDNYA. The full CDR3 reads CASSVDQGDNYAEQFF.